A single sample is the source of the 19 T cell receptor beta chains below, sequenced in a study of CD8 T cells in Susac syndrome. Random hexamers were used to reverse transcribe roughly 0.45 to 1 ug of RNA. TCRdb itself ran the immunoSEQ multiplex PCR reads through MiXCR, one entry per CDR3 protein. Of approximately 210,000 distinct CDR3 sequences listed, approximately 94% were seen once; the top ten hold 0.15%. Sample: CD4+ T cells from PBMCs. Source of these receptors: a human donor with Susac syndrome.

J is TRBJ1-1 and V is TRBV20-1; no definite D call. V gave up 2 bases and J gave up 3 bases, with 13 bases separating them. This CDR3 comprises 14 residues. Germline V gives CDR1 DFQATT, CDR2 SNEGSKA (reference sequence). CDR3 nucleotide sequence: TGCAGTGCTAGACTAGGAAGTATGGACACTGAAGCTTTCTTT. This encodes CSARLGSMDTEAFF.

The V gene is TRBV5-1, the J gene TRBJ1-1; tentative D call: TRBD1 (5 bases). Between the trimmed V and J ends, which lost 6 bases and 1 base, there was a span of 22 bases. From germline, CDR1 is SGHRS and CDR2 YFSETQ. This CDR3 contains 17 residues. The CDR3 DNA follows: TGCGCCAGCAACTCCTTGAGAGGAGGGGATTCGAACACTGAAGCTTTCTTT. Translation gives CASNSLRGGDSNTEAFF.

This chain links TRBV7-2 with TRBJ2-1; 8 positions agree with TRBD2. Germline-derived CDR1 and CDR2 are SGHTA and FQGNSA. The V segment lost 5 bases and the J segment 6 bases; nucleotides outside the gene matches: 6. This CDR3 is built from 14 residues. CDR3 sequence: CASSLPGLVNEQFF. The CDR3 DNA sequence: TGTGCCAGCAGCCTGCCGGGACTAGTCAATGAGCAGTTCTTC.

The chain employs TRBV18 and TRBJ2-2, with D perhaps being TRBD1 or TRBD2 (5 bases each). This CDR3 is built from 14 residues. Germline loops: CDR1 KGHSH, CDR2 LQKENI. V was clipped by 6 bases and J by 11 bases, with 19 bases between them. The CDR3 sequence is CASSLYTGTPELFF. CDR3 DNA: TGTGCCAGCTCTCTCTATACCGGGACGCCTGAGCTGTTTTTT. Filled out from reference TRBV18 and TRBJ2-2, the complete variable domain reads NAGVMQNPRHLVRRRGQEARLRCSPMKGHSHVYWYRQLPEEGLKFMVYLQKENIIDESGMPKERFSAEFPKEGPSILRIQQVVRGDSAAYFCASSLYTGTPELFFGEGSRLTVL.

This clonotype was detected a few times. The chain joins TRBV18 to TRBJ1-2, with D possibly TRBD1 on 6 matching bases. Germline V lookup: CDR1 KGHSH, CDR2 LQKENI. V lost 2 bases and J lost 0, with 7 bases in between. This CDR3 contains 14 residues. The CDR3 reads CASSPTGTNYGYTF. CDR3 coding DNA: TGTGCCAGCTCACCAACAGGGACTAACTATGGCTACACCTTC. The complete variable domain, with remaining parts taken from reference TRBV18 and TRBJ1-2, reads NAGVMQNPRHLVRRRGQEARLRCSPMKGHSHVYWYRQLPEEGLKFMVYLQKENIIDESGMPKERFSAEFPKEGPSILRIQQVVRGDSAAYFCASSPTGTNYGYTFGSGTRLTVV.

The rearrangement joins TRBV20-1 to TRBJ1-4; maybe TRBD1 (5 bases). CDR1 and CDR2 (germline): DFQATT, SNEGSKA (reference sequence). The CDR3 covers 16 residues. V lost 0 bases and J 6 bases, leaving 17 bases between the germline ends. CDR3 amino acids: CSARDPGVQADEKLFF. The DNA of the CDR3 is TGCAGTGCTAGAGATCCGGGGGTCCAGGCGGATGAAAAACTGTTTTTT.

The chain recombines TRBV3-1 with TRBJ2-3; 9 bases line up with TRBD1. The germline gives CDR1 LGHDT, CDR2 YNNKEL (reference sequence). Trimming removed 8 bases from V and 4 bases from J; junction bases left unmatched: 10. CDR3 length equals 15 residues. CDR3 sequence reads: CASQTGTGLSDTQYF. The CDR3 bases are TGTGCCAGCCAAACCGGGACAGGGTTGTCAGATACGCAGTATTTT.

CDR3 nucleotide sequence: TGCAGTCCAAACGGAAGGGGCGATGAGCAGTTCTTC. Translated, it gives CSPNGRGDEQFF. The chain has TRBV20-1 and TRBJ2-1, with a possible D match to TRBD1 (5 bases). Per the germline V gene, CDR1 is DFQATT and CDR2 is SNEGSKA (reference sequence). The CDR3 consists of 12 residues. The V end lost 8 bases, the J end lost 8 bases, and 16 bases lay between the germline ends.

The chain joins TRBV28 to TRBJ2-1; tentatively, D is TRBD2 (6 bases). CDR1 is MDHEN and CDR2 is SYDVKM in the germline V gene. This CDR3 has 13 amino acids. Trimming took 7 bases from V and 9 from J, leaving 16 bases between them. CDR3 loop: CASIKFRDSEQFF. The DNA of the CDR3 is TGTGCCAGCATCAAGTTCCGGGACTCTGAGCAGTTCTTC.

V and J are TRBV6-2 or TRBV6-3 and TRBJ1-5; possibly TRBD1 for D (5 bases). V lost 7 bases and J lost 6, with 16 bases in between. This CDR3 has 14 amino acids. The germline V gene has CDR1 MNHEY and CDR2 SVGEGT. The CDR3: CASTDVGGGQPQHF. CDR3 DNA sequence: TGTGCCAGCACCGACGTGGGGGGAGGTCAGCCCCAGCATTTT.

As concerns this clonotype: Because it lacks the conserved phenylalanine or tryptophan at the end, this CDR3 is likely a read error. This chain links TRBV29-1 with TRBJ1-5; D gene uncertain. This CDR3 has 13 amino acids. Per germline, CDR1 SQVTM and CDR2 ANQGSEA. Trimming shortened V by 4 bases and J by 0 bases, and 7 bases separated the two germline ends. The CDR3 sequence: CSVATDSNQPQHL. The CDR3 bases are TGCAGCGTTGCGACGGATAGCAATCAGCCCCAGCATCTT.

CDR3 in amino acids: CASSFPGKDEKLFF. Here the CDR3 DNA reads TGTGCCAGCAGTTTCCCAGGGAAGGATGAAAAACTGTTTTTT. The gene calls are TRBV28 and TRBJ1-4, with a weak D call TRBD1 (5 bases). The CDR3 is 14 residues long. Germline CDR1 is MDHEN and CDR2 is SYDVKM. The V end lost 3 bases, the J end lost 6 bases, and 11 bases lay between the germline ends.

V usage is TRBV20-1 and J usage is TRBJ1-2; the D is unclear. V lost 5 bases, J lost 5 bases, and 15 bases lay in between. The CDR3 runs to 13 residues. Germline-derived CDR1 and CDR2 are DFQATT and SNEGSKA (reference sequence). The CDR3 reads CSAPASRWYGYTF. CDR3 nucleotide sequence: TGCAGTGCTCCCGCCAGCCGTTGGTATGGCTACACCTTC.

The chain has TRBV4-1 and TRBJ2-6, with 8 bases fitting TRBD1. The germline CDR1 and CDR2 sequences are MGHRA and YSYEKL. The CDR3 is made up of 18 amino acids. Losses at the gene ends were 3 bases for V and 0 bases for J; bases not matched to a gene: 7. CDR3 DNA sequence: TGCGCCAGCAGCCACCCGGGACAGGAGTTCTCTGGGGCCAACGTCCTGACTTTC. Translation: CASSHPGQEFSGANVLTF.

This chain connects TRBV30 to TRBJ2-7; D uncertain. The germline V and J ends were trimmed by 2 bases and 3 bases, with 14 bases remaining between them. The CDR3 spans 14 residues. Germline lookup yields CDR1 GTSNPN and CDR2 SVGIG (reference sequence). CDR3 amino acids: CAWSMPDLVYEQYF. As DNA, the CDR3 is TGTGCCTGGAGTATGCCGGATCTTGTCTACGAGCAGTACTTC.

The rearrangement uses TRBV7-2 and TRBJ2-3, with 10 bases lining up with TRBD2. The CDR3 spans 17 residues. Germline CDR1 and CDR2: SGHTA and FQGNSA. The J segment lost 3 bases and the V segment lost 1 base, leaving 7 bases of the junction unmatched. The CDR3 DNA sequence: TGTGCCAGCAGCTTAGTCGGGGCTAGCGGGGGTACAGATACGCAGTATTTT. Protein sequence: CASSLVGASGGTDTQYF. Together with reference TRBV7-2 and TRBJ2-3, the CDR3 gives the full variable domain: GAGVSQSPSNKVTEKGKDVELRCDPISGHTALYWYRQSLGQGLEFLIYFQGNSAPDKSGLPSDRFSAERTGGSVSTLTIQRTQQEDSAVYLCASSLVGASGGTDTQYFGPGTRLTVL.

Here the CDR3 DNA reads TGTGCCAGCGAGGGGAGGGTCAACTATGGCTACACCTTC. This translates into CASEGRVNYGYTF. The chain combines TRBV6-1 with TRBJ1-2, with D possibly TRBD1 on 5 matching bases. Germline CDR1 is MNHNS and CDR2 is SASEGT. The CDR3 covers 13 residues. V dropped 8 bases and J dropped 2 bases, with 12 bases sitting between them.

The gene calls are TRBV20-1 and TRBJ1-5, with TRBD1 as a possible D gene (5 bases). There are 13 residues in the CDR3. The V end was cut by 2 bases, the J end by 6 bases, with 11 bases between. The germline CDR1 and CDR2 sequences are DFQATT and SNEGSKA (reference sequence). CDR3 DNA sequence: TGCAGTGCTAGACCAGGGACGGGTCAGCCCCAGCATTTT. Protein: CSARPGTGQPQHF.

The chain couples TRBV3-1 to TRBJ2-7; TRBD1 might be the D (7 bases). Germline V gene data show CDR1 as LGHDT and CDR2 as YNNKEL (reference sequence). Trimming cost V 1 base and J 2 bases, with 15 bases left between them. The CDR3 runs 16 residues. CDR3 in amino acids: CASSQVEGDSPYEQYF. CDR3 DNA: TGTGCCAGCAGCCAAGTGGAGGGGGACAGCCCCTACGAGCAGTACTTC.